The 7 T cell receptor beta chains presented below share a single source sample, sequenced in a study of T cells in Graves' hyperthyroidism and ophthalmopathy. It was RNA transcripts that yielded the amplified TCR beta CDR3 regions. First-round RT-PCR with HTBI primers amplified the TCR CDR3 region. TCRdb ran MiXCR on the multiplex PCR reads and lists one entry per CDR3 protein. The table has over 700,000 distinct CDR3 sequences, roughly a third seen once. Sequenced sample: blood. Receptors were obtained from a woman in her thirties or forties with Graves' hyperthyroidism.

The chain joins TRBV29-1 to TRBJ1-1, with D hard to call. CDR3 length: 13 amino acids. V was trimmed by 4 bases and J by 6 bases, leaving 15 bases between them. The germline V gene has CDR1 SQVTM and CDR2 ANQGSEA. Here the CDR3 reads CSVVPGEVPEAFF. The CDR3 bases are TGCAGCGTTGTTCCGGGTGAGGTCCCTGAAGCTTTCTTT.

This chain uses TRBV13 with TRBJ1-1; 7 bases are a match to TRBD1. Germline loops: CDR1 PRHDT, CDR2 FYEKMQ (reference sequence). Losses at the gene ends were 5 bases for V and 7 bases for J; bases not matched to a gene: 13. There are 15 residues in the CDR3. CDR3 coding DNA: TGTGCCAGCAGCGCAGGGGGAAAGTTTTCCCATGAAGCTTTCTTT. Amino acids: CASSAGGKFSHEAFF.

The genes are TRBV15 and TRBJ1-4, with TRBD1 matching 9 bases. J lost 6 bases, V lost 3 bases, and 5 bases had no gene match. Germline V lookup: CDR1 LNHNV, CDR2 YYDKDF (reference sequence). CDR3 length: 15 residues. CDR3 nucleotides: TGTGCCACCAGCAGCTTAACAGGGGGCCATGAAAAACTGTTTTTT. It yields the protein CATSSLTGGHEKLFF.

This clonotype was counted between two and nine times. V and J are TRBV12-3 or TRBV12-4 and TRBJ2-7; D tentatively fits TRBD1 or TRBD2 (6 bases each). Trimming took off 8 bases at V and 6 bases at J, with 14 bases between the two ends. The length of the CDR3 is 12 residues. CDR3 coding DNA: TGTGCCAGCGGGGGGCTCCCCGGCGAGCAGTACTTC. Amino acids: CASGGLPGEQYF.

This sequence joins TRBV20-1 and TRBJ2-7; 7 bases match TRBD2. The trim removed 1 base at V and 4 bases at J, leaving 10 bases unmatched. The CDR3 has 15 amino acids. CDR1 is DFQATT and CDR2 is SNEGSKA in the germline V gene (reference sequence). The CDR3 DNA is TGCAGTGCTAGAGGGGGGGGTCCAAAACTTTACGAGCAGTACTTC. This encodes CSARGGGPKLYEQYF.

Regarding this clonotype: A much larger clone lies one base from this, so it may be a read error. The CDR3 region has the DNA TGCAGTGCTAGAGATGCGGCGGGCACTGAAGCTCTCTTT. This codes for CSARDAAGTEALF. The chain joins TRBV20-1 to TRBJ1-1, with D unresolved. The CDR3 runs to 13 residues. CDR1 and CDR2 from the germline V gene are DFQATT and SNEGSKA (reference sequence).

The table lists this clonotype with a few counts. This chain connects TRBV6-2 or TRBV6-3 to TRBJ1-5; D remains unclear. The ends were cut back, 6 bases at V and 5 bases at J, with 14 bases in the middle. Germline V gene data show CDR1 as MNHEY and CDR2 as SVGEGT. CDR3 size: 14 residues. The CDR3 spells CASSPFRKDQPQHF. Here the CDR3 DNA reads TGTGCCAGCAGCCCGTTCAGGAAAGATCAGCCCCAGCATTTT.